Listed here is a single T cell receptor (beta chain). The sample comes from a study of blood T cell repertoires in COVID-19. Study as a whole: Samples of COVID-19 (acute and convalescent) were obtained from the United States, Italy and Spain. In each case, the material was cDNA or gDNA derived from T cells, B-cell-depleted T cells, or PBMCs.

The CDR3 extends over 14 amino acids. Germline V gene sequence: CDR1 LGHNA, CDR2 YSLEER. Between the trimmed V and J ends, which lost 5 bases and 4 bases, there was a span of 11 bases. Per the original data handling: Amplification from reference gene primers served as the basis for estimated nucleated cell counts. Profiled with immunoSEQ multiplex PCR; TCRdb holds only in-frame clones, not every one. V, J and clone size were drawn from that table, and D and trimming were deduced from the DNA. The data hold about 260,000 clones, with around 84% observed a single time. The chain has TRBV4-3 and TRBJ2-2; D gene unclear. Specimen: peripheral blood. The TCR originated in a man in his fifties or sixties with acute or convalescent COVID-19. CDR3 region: CASSYVATTGELFF. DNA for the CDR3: TGCGCCAGCAGCTACGTGGCAACCACCGGGGAGCTGTTTTTT.